A single sample gave rise to the 17 T cell receptor beta chains below, sequenced in a study of T cell responses to AZD1222 COVID-19 vaccine. Clones were sequenced by immunoSEQ multiplex PCR, and TCRdb holds only the in-frame ones, with some missing. This table has 170,000 or so clones, 70% to 90% appearing once. This specimen consisted of peripheral blood, obtained 28 days after the second AZD1222 dose. The receptors here all came from an adult who received the AZD1222 COVID-19 vaccine.

The V call is TRBV28, the J call TRBJ2-7, with 8 bases that match TRBD2. The V gene's germline CDR1 is MDHEN and CDR2 SYDVKM. CDR3 length equals 16 residues. Losses at the gene ends were 3 bases for V and 4 bases for J; bases not matched to a gene: 11. CDR3 sequence reads: CASSLGGGGIGYEQYF. The DNA for the CDR3 is TGTGCCAGCAGTTTGGGAGGCGGGGGGATCGGGTACGAGCAGTACTTC.

This chain links TRBV18 with TRBJ1-1; 10 bases are a match to TRBD1. The CDR3 runs 17 residues. With V trimmed by 2 bases and J by 5 bases, 11 bases remained unmatched. CDR1 is KGHSH, CDR2 LQKENI, per germline. In DNA form, the CDR3 reads TGTGCCAGCTCACCAGGGGGCGGGACAGGGGCTAGGACTGAAGCTTTCTTT. It encodes CASSPGGGTGARTEAFF.

This clone has just one count. This chain uses TRBV21-1 with TRBJ2-7. TRBV21-1 is labeled a pseudogene. The CDR3 has 16 amino acids. CDR3 sequence (DNA): TGTGCCAGCAGCACCGGGAGTCGGACAGTGGGTATCGAGCAGTACTTC. Its translation: CASSTGSRTVGIEQYF.

The rearrangement joins TRBV19 to TRBJ2-5; D call uncertain. V lost 3 bases and J lost 4, with 15 bases in between. The CDR3 loop spans 15 amino acids. Per germline, CDR1 LNHDA and CDR2 SQIVND (reference sequence). CDR3 in amino acids: CASSIGQAQTETQYF. DNA of the CDR3: TGTGCCAGTAGTATTGGGCAGGCCCAAACAGAGACCCAGTACTTC.

The chain is built from TRBV28 and TRBJ2-7; D perhaps matches TRBD2 (5 bases). Germline V gene data show CDR1 as MDHEN and CDR2 as SYDVKM. The CDR3 covers 14 residues. Trimming took off 11 bases at V and 5 bases at J, with 22 bases between the two ends. In DNA form, the CDR3 reads TGTGCCTTCTCCTCGGGAACCGGTGTCCACGAGCAGTACTTC. Protein sequence: CAFSSGTGVHEQYF.

The chain is built from TRBV6-5 and TRBJ1-6; D remains ambiguous. The CDR3 length is 10 residues. Trimming took off 6 bases at V and 14 bases at J, with 8 bases between the two ends. Germline V gene data show CDR1 as MNHEY and CDR2 as SVGAGI. The CDR3 here is CASRKETLHF. The DNA of the CDR3 is TGTGCCAGCAGGAAGGAGACCCTCCACTTT.

This clone was seen a single time. The rearrangement joins TRBV5-1 to TRBJ1-5; perhaps TRBD1 as D (6 bases). The germline CDR1 and CDR2 sequences are SGHRS and YFSETQ. Trimming removed 4 bases from V and 3 bases from J, with 14 bases in between. The length of the CDR3 is 15 residues. As DNA, the CDR3 is TGCGCCAGCAGCCCGGACAGTAACCCCAATCAGCCCCAGCATTTT. It specifies CASSPDSNPNQPQHF.

This chain connects TRBV4-2 to TRBJ1-5; D possibly corresponds to TRBD1 (5 bases). Deletions cut 2 bases from V and 7 bases from J, with 15 bases between. The germline V gene encodes CDR1 LGHNA and CDR2 YNFKEQ. The CDR3 length is 15 residues. CDR3 bases: TGTGCCAGCAGCCAAACCGGGGGAGGGTGGCAGCCCCAGCATTTT. It translates to CASSQTGGGWQPQHF.

This chain links TRBV7-8 with TRBJ2-2, with 11 bases fitting TRBD2. Trimming cost V 5 bases and J 5 bases; bases outside gene matches: 7. The germline V gene encodes CDR1 SGHVS and CDR2 FQNEAQ. The CDR3 spans 16 residues. The CDR3 DNA follows: TGTGCCAGCAGCCTACTAGCGGGGGCAGGAACCGGGGAGCTGTTTTTT. The encoded protein is CASSLLAGAGTGELFF. The whole variable domain, filled in from reference TRBV7-8 and TRBJ2-2, reads GAGVSQSPRYKVAKRGQDVALRCDPISGHVSLFWYQQALGQGPEFLTYFQNEAQLDKSGLPSDRFFAERPEGSVSTLKIQRTQQEDSAVYLCASSLLAGAGTGELFFGEGSRLTVL.

The chain combines TRBV28 with TRBJ1-2; 8 nucleotides line up with TRBD1. This CDR3 is built from 12 residues. The junction had 2 bases not matched to a gene; V was cut back by 7 bases and J by 4 bases. The V gene's germline CDR1 is MDHEN and CDR2 SYDVKM. CDR3 sequence: CASKDRAYGYTF. For the CDR3, the DNA is TGTGCCAGCAAGGACAGGGCCTATGGCTACACCTTC.

This rearrangement joins TRBV29-1 to TRBJ2-6; TRBD1 might be the D (6 bases). V lost 6 bases to trimming and J lost 0 bases, with 12 bases between them. Germline loops: CDR1 SQVTM, CDR2 ANQGSEA. The CDR3 length is 15 residues. CDR3 bases: TGCAGCGTAGGGGGAGCCGGCTCTGGGGCCAACGTCCTGACTTTC. This encodes CSVGGAGSGANVLTF.

J is TRBJ2-5 and V is TRBV5-1, with 7 bases fitting TRBD2. In germline, CDR1 is SGHRS, CDR2 YFSETQ. The V segment lost 3 bases and the J segment 5 bases; nucleotides outside the gene matches: 13. This CDR3 is built from 16 residues. The CDR3 DNA is TGCGCCAGCAGCTACTTTGGTGGGGGAGGGAAGGAGACCCAGTACTTC. It specifies CASSYFGGGGKETQYF.

The chain employs TRBV4-1 and TRBJ2-2, with 8 bases lining up with TRBD2. In germline, CDR1 is MGHRA, CDR2 YSYEKL. V gave up 1 base and J gave up 1 base; unmatched junction bases: 5. This CDR3 is built from 17 residues. CDR3 protein: CASSQGPGGGNTGELFF. In DNA, the CDR3 is TGCGCCAGCAGCCAAGGACCCGGGGGGGGGAACACCGGGGAGCTGTTTTTT.

The rearrangement joins TRBV28 to TRBJ1-6; D is uncertain. The CDR3 extends over 11 amino acids. In germline, CDR1 is MDHEN, CDR2 SYDVKM. Trimming stripped 3 bases from V and 10 bases from J, with 4 bases between. In DNA form, the CDR3 reads TGTGCCAGCAGTTTCGACTCACCCCTCCACTTT. Translated: CASSFDSPLHF.

The chain couples TRBV6-5 to TRBJ2-7; a possible D gene is TRBD1 (6 bases). Between the trimmed V and J ends, which lost 5 bases and 3 bases, there was a span of 11 bases. This CDR3 is 13 amino acids long. Germline CDR1 MNHEY, CDR2 SVGAGI. The CDR3 sequence: CASSQNRVYEQYF. For the CDR3, the DNA is TGTGCCAGCAGTCAAAACAGGGTCTACGAGCAGTACTTC.

The V and J genes are TRBV6-5 and TRBJ2-1, with TRBD2 matching over 7 bases. Germline V lookup: CDR1 MNHEY, CDR2 SVGAGI. Germline trimming cut 6 bases from V and 6 bases from J; bases unmatched to any gene: 11. CDR3 length: 15 residues. The CDR3 region is CASRGGGVLSNEQFF. The CDR3 region has the DNA TGTGCCAGCAGGGGGGGAGGGGTTCTCTCCAATGAGCAGTTCTTC.

V and J are TRBV7-2 and TRBJ1-6, with D possibly matching TRBD1 (6 bases). Trimming took off 2 bases at V and 5 bases at J, with 13 bases between the two ends. The germline V gene encodes CDR1 SGHTA and CDR2 FQGNSA. This CDR3 comprises 16 residues. CDR3 in amino acids: CASSLHGTRNNSPLHF. CDR3 bases: TGTGCCAGCAGCTTACATGGGACACGGAATAATTCACCCCTCCACTTT.